The rows below give T cell receptor beta chains drawn from one sample of a study of T cell changes during pregnancy in multiple sclerosis. Profiled with immunoSEQ multiplex PCR; TCRdb holds only in-frame clones, not every one. The sample has some 66,000 clones, 90% to 95% seen once. The source was CD8+ T cells from peripheral blood mononuclear cells, collected before pregnancy. The receptors stem from a female donor with multiple sclerosis, enrolled in a pregnancy study. CDR3s include the opening cysteine and the closing phenylalanine or tryptophan. The order of the fields is clone size, J gene, V gene, CDR3 length, CDR3 protein. Clone size is given for some rows only: seen once, a few or many times, or a class if the clone is expanded.

.	TRBJ2-3	TRBV12-5	16	CASGYPPAGRTDTQYF
few	TRBJ1-1	TRBV9	15	CASSVHDRKNTEAFF
medium-sized	TRBJ2-1	TRBV2	12	CASKTGGYEQFF
.	TRBJ2-7	TRBV27	12	CASSWTRGEQYF
.	TRBJ2-5	TRBV27	14	CASSSGTIPATQYF
.	TRBJ1-5	TRBV2	14	CASRDNSGNQPQHF
.	TRBJ2-3	TRBV7-3	15	CASSLGASGLDTQYF
.	TRBJ2-6	TRBV9	16	CASSGQGEGGANVLTF
.	TRBJ2-1	TRBV9	14	CASTQRGGYNEQFF
.	TRBJ2-7	TRBV4-1	16	CASSQDAFGSSYEQYF
.	TRBJ2-7	TRBV27	14	CASSLSSGAYEQYF
.	TRBJ2-5	TRBV9	15	CASSVVGAGGETQYF
.	TRBJ2-1	TRBV5-6	17	CASSGFAAVGSYNEQFF
once	TRBJ2-1	TRBV11-2	19	CASSFPLRMTSGDVNEQFF
.	TRBJ2-1	TRBV5-6	16	CASSPLGQGRYNEQFF
.	TRBJ2-2	TRBV2	14	CASKASSATGELFF
.	TRBJ1-5	TRBV15	15	CATSTDAGGGQPQHF
once	TRBJ1-3	TRBV5-6	13	CASSVTGSHTIYF
.	TRBJ2-3	TRBV9	15	CASSVGLASTDTQYF
.	TRBJ2-2	TRBV5-1	17	CASNMASGGHEAGELFF
.	TRBJ1-2	TRBV5-1	18	CASSLMGDTSRLLYGYTF
once	TRBJ2-5	TRBV11-2	14	CASSFMGGPEGQYF
.	TRBJ1-1	TRBV27	13	CASSLEGVTEAFF
.	TRBJ2-1	TRBV19	16	CASSISSGGGSNEQFF
.	TRBJ1-5	TRBV15	15	CATSRDRGRDQPQHF
.	TRBJ2-2	TRBV9	17	CASSVPRQGASTGELFF
.	TRBJ2-7	TRBV9	13	CASSPPGINEQYF
once	TRBJ1-1	TRBV19	14	CASSPSGGSAEAFF
.	TRBJ2-3	TRBV9	17	CASSVLPRGTSTDTQYF
.	TRBJ2-2	TRBV7-9	13	CASSQHSRGELFF
.	TRBJ2-3	TRBV7-9	16	CASSLLKPGLTDTQYF
once	TRBJ2-3	TRBV9	16	CASSVLRGGHTDTQYF
few	TRBJ2-1	TRBV14	14	CASSQVSAYNEQFF
.	TRBJ2-1	TRBV7-6	14	CASSFGNEAGEQFF
.	TRBJ1-4	TRBV27	13	CASSFYPNEKLFF
.	TRBJ2-1	TRBV19	15	CASSIPGLDNNEQFF
.	TRBJ1-2	TRBV19	12	CASTTELYGYTF
.	TRBJ2-3	TRBV5-4	15	CASLKRGGDTDTQYF
.	TRBJ2-2	TRBV2	16	CASSDSPIYGTGELFF
.	TRBJ1-6	TRBV6-1	14	CATLDRMRDSPLHF
few	TRBJ1-1	TRBV6-5	14	CASVSGTGFQEAFF
few	TRBJ1-5	TRBV7-9	15	CASSSGTGLISPQHF
.	TRBJ1-3	TRBV27	16	CASSLRWQGGGNTIYF
.	TRBJ2-5	TRBV29-1	13	CSVDTGDLETQYF
.	TRBJ1-1	TRBV29-1	13	CSVPGQGFTEAFF
.	TRBJ2-7	TRBV6-1	12	CASSERGGEQYF
.	TRBJ2-7	TRBV7-9	12	CASSLTPGMLYF
.	TRBJ1-1	TRBV7-3	13	CASSFFNGAEAFF
.	TRBJ2-7	TRBV9	13	CASSVEGAYEQYF
once	TRBJ2-7	TRBV2	15	CASRDMSKTFYEQYF
few	TRBJ1-6	TRBV6-6	12	CASSALRGPLHF
.	TRBJ1-2	TRBV6-5	15	CASSYSRAGDYGYTF
.	TRBJ2-1	TRBV13	14	CASRGGGFYNEQFF
.	TRBJ2-7	TRBV11-2	13	CASSASGLLEQYF
.	TRBJ2-1	TRBV12-2	17	CASRLGARGRYSGEQFF